These 19 T cell receptor beta chains were all obtained from the same sample, sequenced in a study of cytomegalovirus exposure and HLA in healthy donors. Amplification used 60 Vbeta primers and 13 Jbeta primers. Measured with immunoSEQ multiplex PCR; TCRdb has only the in-frame clones, and not every one. Seen in this sample are some 130,000 clones; the ten most common clones hold 1.5% to 1.8%. Material: PBMCs. These receptors were obtained from a woman aged 40 to 50 in good health and CMV-seronegative.

The chain employs TRBV29-1 and TRBJ1-1, with 9 nucleotides matching TRBD1. Germline CDR1 is SQVTM and CDR2 is ANQGSEA. V trimming: 4 bases; J trimming: 0 bases; junction bases outside the gene matches: 3. The CDR3 runs to 14 residues. CDR3: CSVGRTGVNTEAFF. In DNA form, the CDR3 reads TGCAGCGTTGGTAGGACAGGGGTGAACACTGAAGCTTTCTTT.

With respect to this clone: A read error may account for a junction end that differs from germline. J is TRBJ1-2 and V is TRBV28, with 7 bases lining up with TRBD1. CDR3 length: 13 residues. The germline gives CDR1 MDHEN, CDR2 SYDVKM. CDR3 region: CASTLQGKHGYTF. The CDR3 DNA is TGTGCCAGCACTTTACAGGGGAAGCATGGCTACACCTTC.

The chain joins TRBV28 to TRBJ1-1; 8 bases match TRBD1. Germline V CDR1 and CDR2: MDHEN, SYDVKM. This CDR3 is built from 16 residues. V shed 2 bases, J shed 5 bases, and the junction held 10 bases outside the gene matches. Here the CDR3 reads CASSLRRGRGRTEAFF. CDR3 nucleotide sequence: TGTGCCAGCAGTTTACGTCGGGGCAGGGGGCGGACTGAAGCTTTCTTT.

The genes are TRBV7-2 and TRBJ2-5; a weak D match, TRBD1 (6 bases). Germline CDR1 and CDR2: SGHTA and FQGNSA. There are 15 residues in the CDR3. V lost 3 bases and J lost 2, with 13 bases in between. The chain's CDR3 is CASSLVGQFQETQYF. In DNA, the CDR3 is TGTGCCAGCAGCTTGGTCGGACAGTTTCAAGAGACCCAGTACTTC. The whole variable domain, filled in from reference TRBV7-2 and TRBJ2-5, reads GAGVSQSPSNKVTEKGKDVELRCDPISGHTALYWYRQSLGQGLEFLIYFQGNSAPDKSGLPSDRFSAERTGGSVSTLTIQRTQQEDSAVYLCASSLVGQFQETQYFGPGTRLLVL.

V usage is TRBV7-2 and J usage is TRBJ2-7; 7 nucleotides line up with TRBD1. From germline, CDR1 is SGHTA and CDR2 FQGNSA. The CDR3 contains 14 residues. V lost 2 bases and J lost 7; bases outside the gene matches: 8. DNA of the CDR3: TGTGCCAGCAGCTTAAGTACAGGGGTGAGAGAGCAGTACTTC. Amino acid sequence: CASSLSTGVREQYF.

The chain uses TRBV5-1 and TRBJ1-3; 7 nucleotides match TRBD1. J lost 0 bases, V lost 4 bases, and 10 bases had no gene match. CDR1 and CDR2 (germline): SGHRS, YFSETQ. This CDR3 spans 17 amino acids. CDR3 residues: CASSKRTGFNSGNTIYF. CDR3 sequence (DNA): TGCGCCAGCAGCAAACGGACAGGCTTCAACTCTGGAAACACCATATATTTT.

The rearrangement uses TRBV9 and TRBJ1-3, with D unclear. This CDR3 contains 16 residues. The ends were cut back, 0 bases at V and 0 bases at J, with 10 bases in the middle. Germline V gives CDR1 SGDLS, CDR2 YYNGEE. The CDR3 DNA is TGTGCCAGCAGCGTAGTTGACAAGCTCTCTGGAAACACCATATATTTT. Translated, it gives CASSVVDKLSGNTIYF.

The chain combines TRBV11-2 with TRBJ1-2; no definite D call. This CDR3 contains 14 residues. Germline V lookup: CDR1 SGHAT, CDR2 FQNNGV. Trimming stripped 5 bases from V and 4 bases from J, with 14 bases between. The CDR3 bases are TGTGCCAGCAGCCCTAAGGACTGGAGCTATGGCTACACCTTC. This codes for CASSPKDWSYGYTF.

V is TRBV5-1 and J is TRBJ1-1; perhaps TRBD1 as D (5 bases). The CDR3 is 15 amino acids. V dropped 0 bases and J dropped 5 bases, with 14 bases sitting between them. CDR1 is SGHRS, CDR2 YFSETQ, per germline. The DNA of the CDR3 is TGCGCCAGCAGCTTGGAATCGCAGGGCGGAACTGAAGCTTTCTTT. This codes for CASSLESQGGTEAFF.

V and J are TRBV5-8 and TRBJ2-1; the match to TRBD2 covers 10 bases. CDR3 length: 15 amino acids. The germline V gene has CDR1 SGHTS and CDR2 YDEGEE. Trimming cost V 4 bases and J 8 bases; bases outside gene matches: 9. The CDR3 sequence is CASSPHKRGGYEQFF. Here the CDR3 DNA reads TGTGCCAGCAGCCCCCATAAGCGGGGGGGCTATGAGCAGTTCTTC. Together with reference TRBV5-8 and TRBJ2-1, the CDR3 gives the full variable domain: EAGVTQSPTHLIKTRGQQATLRCSPISGHTSVYWYQQALGLGLQFLLWYDEGEERNRGNFPPRFSGRQFPNYSSELNVNALELEDSALYLCASSPHKRGGYEQFFGPGTRLTVL.

The chain links TRBV28 to TRBJ2-3, with D unclear. The V end was cut by 7 bases, the J end by 7 bases, with 15 bases between. The CDR3 totals 13 residues. Germline-derived CDR1 and CDR2 are MDHEN and SYDVKM. The CDR3 sequence: CASNPPERNTQYF. In DNA, the CDR3 is TGTGCCAGCAACCCTCCAGAGCGTAATACGCAGTATTTT.

V gene TRBV7-2 combines with J gene TRBJ2-3; tentatively, D is TRBD1 (5 bases). CDR1 is SGHTA, CDR2 FQGNSA, per germline. V dropped 5 bases and J dropped 0 bases, with 9 bases sitting between them. This CDR3 comprises 14 residues. Here the CDR3 reads CASSPQGSTDTQYF. The CDR3 coding sequence is TGTGCCAGCAGCCCCCAGGGTAGCACAGATACGCAGTATTTT.

The chain links TRBV7-9 to TRBJ2-1; 9 bases match TRBD1. The germline V gene has CDR1 SEHNR and CDR2 FQNEAQ (reference sequence). CDR3 size: 15 residues. The V gene end was trimmed by 6 bases and the J gene end by 7 bases; junction bases not matched to a gene: 10. CDR3 region: CASSPPGTGKNEQFF. The CDR3 DNA reads TGTGCCAGCAGTCCTCCTGGGACAGGGAAAAATGAGCAGTTCTTC.

V usage is TRBV5-1 and J usage is TRBJ2-1; D possibly corresponds to TRBD1 (6 bases). Trimming took 4 bases from V and 8 from J, leaving 19 bases between them. CDR3 size: 15 residues. CDR1 is SGHRS, CDR2 YFSETQ, per germline. The CDR3, as DNA: TGCGCCAGCAGCGGTGGTACAGGGAGTATCCATGAGCAGTTCTTC. This sequence encodes CASSGGTGSIHEQFF.

The chain couples TRBV9 to TRBJ1-5; tentatively, D is TRBD1 (6 bases). V was pared by 2 bases and J by 5 bases, with 14 bases between. Germline CDR1 reads SGDLS; CDR2 reads YYNGEE. The CDR3 sequence is 15 residues long. In nucleotides, the CDR3 is TGTGCCAGCAGCGTCAGGGGCTCCCCCGATCAGCCCCAGCATTTT. This translates into CASSVRGSPDQPQHF.

The chain recombines TRBV6-5 with TRBJ2-1, with 7 nucleotides matching TRBD1. The CDR3 is 13 amino acids. Germline V CDR1 and CDR2: MNHEY, SVGAGI. V was clipped by 9 bases and J by 8 bases; unmatched bases: 10. CDR3 loop: CASTSQGEDEQFF. The CDR3 coding sequence is TGTGCCAGTACCTCCCAGGGGGAAGATGAGCAGTTCTTC.

The V gene is TRBV9, the J gene TRBJ2-3, with no clear D. This CDR3 comprises 15 residues. Germline CDR1 and CDR2: SGDLS and YYNGEE. V was clipped by 0 bases and J by 0 bases, with 8 bases between them. CDR3: CASSVDSASTDTQYF. The CDR3 DNA reads as TGTGCCAGCAGCGTAGACAGTGCTAGCACAGATACGCAGTATTTT.

The rearrangement joins TRBV11-3 to TRBJ1-1; D perhaps matches TRBD1 (5 bases). This CDR3 is 13 amino acids long. V was clipped by 4 bases and J by 1 base, with 7 bases between them. The germline CDR1 and CDR2 sequences are SGHNT and YENEEA. This CDR3 reads CASSYQGNTEAFF. In DNA, the CDR3 is TGTGCCAGCAGCTATCAGGGGAACACTGAAGCTTTCTTT.

The genes are TRBV28 and TRBJ2-3; D uncertain. Trimming stripped 5 bases from V and 6 bases from J, with 12 bases between. The CDR3 length is 13 residues. CDR1 is MDHEN, CDR2 SYDVKM, per germline. The CDR3 region has the DNA TGTGCCAGCAGTACTGCGCAGAGGGATACGCAGTATTTT. The encoded protein is CASSTAQRDTQYF.